The 21 T cell receptor beta chains below were found in one sample sequenced in a study of Graves' ophthalmopathy and Graves' hyperthyroidism. Beta-chain TCR CDR3 regions were amplified from RNA transcripts. First-round RT-PCR relied on HTBI primers, and a second-round multiplex PCR came next. In TCRdb, the multiplex PCR reads were re-called with MiXCR into one record per CDR3 protein. The sample consists of 30,000 to 50,000 distinct CDR3 sequences, around half of them appearing once. The sample was peripheral blood. The receptors originated from an adult woman with stable Graves' hyperthyroidism.

This clonotype was detected many times. V and J are TRBV27 and TRBJ1-1, with a weak D call TRBD1 (5 bases). Germline V gives CDR1 MNHEY, CDR2 SMNVEV (reference sequence). CDR3 size: 12 residues. V was shortened by 4 bases and J by 7 bases, with 10 bases between the two germline ends. This CDR3 reads CASSSPGGEAFF. CDR3 sequence (DNA): TGTGCCAGCAGTTCCCCGGGGGGTGAAGCTTTCTTT.

The chain carries TRBV20-1 and TRBJ2-7; 12 bases line up with TRBD2. This CDR3 region has 17 residues. With 6 bases clipped from V and 4 bases from J, the junction kept 16 bases outside the gene matches. The germline V gene encodes CDR1 DFQATT and CDR2 SNEGSKA (reference sequence). For the CDR3, the DNA is TGCAGTGCCGAGGGGTCTAGCGGGAGGGCCTTAAGGTACGAGCAGTACTTC. Protein product: CSAEGSSGRALRYEQYF.

This chain joins TRBV15 and TRBJ1-6; unclear D gene. Germline V lookup: CDR1 LNHNV, CDR2 YYDKDF (reference sequence). The CDR3 contains 13 residues. Trimming took off 5 bases at V and 8 bases at J, with 10 bases between the two ends. The CDR3 coding sequence is TGTGCCACCAGCCGAGCAAGGGATTCACCCCTCCACTTT. Its protein product is CATSRARDSPLHF.

The chain carries TRBV20-1 and TRBJ2-7; D is possibly TRBD1 (5 bases). The CDR3 runs to 12 residues. Germline lookup yields CDR1 DFQATT and CDR2 SNEGSKA (reference sequence). V lost 6 bases to trimming and J lost 3 bases, with 12 bases between them. In DNA form, the CDR3 reads TGCAGTGCCCTCTGGGGCGGCTACGAGCAGTACTTC. Its protein is CSALWGGYEQYF.

J is TRBJ1-2 and V is TRBV15; D gene unclear. This CDR3 has 15 amino acids. V was clipped by 10 bases and J by 1 base, with 19 bases between them. Looked up from germline, CDR1 is LNHNV and CDR2 is YYDKDF (reference sequence). CDR3 in DNA: TGTGCCATCAAGGACGGTAGAAGAAATAACTATGGCTACACCTTC. Translated, it gives CAIKDGRRNNYGYTF.

This clonotype has ten or more counts. The chain employs TRBV7-8 and TRBJ2-3; D is possibly TRBD2 (6 bases). V was cut by 3 bases and J by 3 bases, with 13 bases left in between. Germline V gene lookup returns CDR1 SGHVS and CDR2 FQNEAQ. The CDR3 loop spans 15 amino acids. The CDR3 sequence is CASSLGGMGTDTQYF. The CDR3 nucleotides read TGTGCCAGCAGCTTGGGCGGGATGGGAACAGATACGCAGTATTTT.

The table lists this clonotype with many counts. The chain carries TRBV4-1 and TRBJ2-2; D is unclear. The ends were cut back, 1 base at V and 2 bases at J, with 5 bases in the middle. CDR1 and CDR2 from the germline V gene are MGHRA and YSYEKL. This CDR3 has 14 residues. CDR3 bases: TGCGCCAGCAGCCAAGCGGAAAACACCGGGGAGCTGTTTTTT. Translating it yields CASSQAENTGELFF.

This clonotype was observed at least ten times. The genes are TRBV6-6 and TRBJ1-1; possibly TRBD1 for D (5 bases). Deletions cut 2 bases from V and 5 bases from J, with 9 bases between. The CDR3 is 13 residues long. CDR1 and CDR2 from the germline V gene are MNHNY and SVGAGI (reference sequence). In nucleotides, the CDR3 is TGTGCCAGCAGTTACCTCGGGGGAACTGAAGCTTTCTTT. As protein: CASSYLGGTEAFF.

On this clonotype: At one boundary the junction diverges from the germline segment, which might be a read error. The CDR3 reads CAGSLAVNTEAFF. In DNA, the CDR3 is TGCGCCGGCAGCTTGGCGGTTAACACTGAAGCTTTCTTT. The genes are TRBV5-1 and TRBJ1-1; no clear D. The CDR3 totals 13 residues. The germline CDR1 and CDR2 sequences are SGHRS and YFSETQ.

This sequence joins TRBV7-2 and TRBJ1-2; D is possibly TRBD1 (6 bases). The CDR3 runs to 13 residues. V lost 6 bases, J lost 3 bases, and 11 bases lay in between. CDR1 and CDR2 from the germline V gene are SGHTA and FQGNSA. In DNA, the CDR3 is TGTGCCAGCAGTCACACAGGGCACTATGGCTACACCTTC. Protein: CASSHTGHYGYTF.

J is TRBJ1-2 and V is TRBV7-9, with TRBD1 identical over 11 bases. The CDR3 contains 15 residues. CDR1 is SEHNR and CDR2 is FQNEAQ in the germline V gene (reference sequence). The V gene end was trimmed by 5 bases and the J gene end by 7 bases; junction bases not matched to a gene: 9. The CDR3 DNA reads TGTGCCAGCAGCCCGTGGACAGGGGGCGCATCTGGCTACACCTTC. Translation: CASSPWTGGASGYTF.

This clonotype has a single count. V gene TRBV20-1 combines with J gene TRBJ2-5, with D possibly matching TRBD1 (6 bases). Germline CDR1 DFQATT, CDR2 SNEGSKA (reference sequence). The CDR3 length is 14 residues. V lost 3 bases to trimming and J lost 5 bases, with 16 bases between them. The CDR3, as DNA: TGCAGTGCTAGCAAAACAGGGTCCGGTGAGACCCAGTACTTC. Its protein is CSASKTGSGETQYF.

V is TRBV6-5 and J is TRBJ2-7, with TRBD2 matching 13 bases. The V and J ends lost 6 bases and 0 bases, in that order; junction bases with no gene match: 5. The V gene's germline CDR1 is MNHEY and CDR2 SVGAGI. CDR3 length: 16 amino acids. The CDR3 coding sequence is TGTGCCAGCAGCTCCGGACTAGCGGGAGTCTCCTACGAGCAGTACTTC. Amino acid sequence: CASSSGLAGVSYEQYF.

V usage is TRBV20-1 and J usage is TRBJ2-5, with 13 bases aligning to TRBD2. V was clipped by 6 bases and J by 4 bases; unmatched bases: 8. This CDR3 comprises 15 residues. Germline CDR1 reads DFQATT; CDR2 reads SNEGSKA (reference sequence). The CDR3 spells CSAQPTSGRAETQYF. The CDR3 region has the DNA TGCAGTGCACAACCAACTAGCGGGAGGGCAGAGACCCAGTACTTC.

By its share, this clonotype is medium-sized. The chain combines TRBV7-9 with TRBJ1-2; 8 bases match TRBD1. This CDR3 comprises 14 residues. Germline CDR1 and CDR2: SEHNR and FQNEAQ (reference sequence). Trimming at V came to 5 bases and at J to 3 bases, leaving 5 bases not matched to a gene. CDR3 sequence: CASSPRTGYYGYTF. CDR3 bases: TGTGCCAGCAGCCCCCGGACAGGGTACTATGGCTACACCTTC. Based on the CDR3 plus reference TRBV7-9 and TRBJ1-2, the full variable domain is DTGVSQNPRHKITKRGQNVTFRCDPISEHNRLYWYRQTLGQGPEFLTYFQNEAQLEKSRLLSDRFSAERPKGSFSTLEIQRTEQGDSAMYLCASSPRTGYYGYTFGSGTRLTVV.

This clonotype has ten or more counts. The J gene is TRBJ2-2, the V gene TRBV11-3, with TRBD2 matching over 10 bases. Trimming cost V 6 bases and J 0 bases; bases outside gene matches: 4. CDR3 length: 16 amino acids. CDR1 is SGHNT and CDR2 is YENEEA in the germline V gene. The CDR3: CASRLAGVSNTGELFF. In DNA form, the CDR3 reads TGTGCCAGCAGGCTAGCGGGAGTATCGAACACCGGGGAGCTGTTTTTT.

This clonotype was recorded at least ten times. This sequence joins TRBV15 and TRBJ1-2, with 7 nucleotides matching TRBD1. The V gene's germline CDR1 is LNHNV and CDR2 YYDKDF (reference sequence). Germline trimming cut 3 bases from V and 7 bases from J; bases unmatched to any gene: 11. The CDR3 has 15 residues. CDR3 region: CATSSDPGGVTGYTF. In DNA form, the CDR3 reads TGTGCCACCAGCAGTGACCCAGGGGGTGTAACTGGCTACACCTTC.

In its sample, this clonotype was seen many times. The chain is built from TRBV11-3 and TRBJ1-1; a possible D gene is TRBD1 (5 bases). The V end lost 2 bases, the J end lost 1 base, and 11 bases lay between the germline ends. The CDR3 spans 15 residues. Germline CDR1 and CDR2: SGHNT and YENEEA. The DNA of the CDR3 is TGTGCCAGCAGCTTAAGTGGACACTGGAACACTGAAGCTTTCTTT. It yields the protein CASSLSGHWNTEAFF.

As for this clonotype: In this CDR3 the conserved last residue, phenylalanine or tryptophan, is missing, so a read error is likely. No DNA is shown, since the ends of the CDR3 on it are uncertain; the CDR3 is the one TCRdb lists. This sequence joins TRBV7-9 and TRBJ2-5. Both ends counted, the CDR3 spans 8 residues. Germline V gene lookup returns CDR1 SEHNR and CDR2 FQNEAQ (reference sequence). CDR3 protein: CASSQAGV.

The J gene is TRBJ1-2, the V gene TRBV10-2; 9 bases align to TRBD1. The germline CDR1 and CDR2 sequences are WSHSY and SAAADI. V was pared by 8 bases and J by 5 bases, with 6 bases of the junction left unmatched. This CDR3 is built from 13 residues. This CDR3 is CASGPGQGYGYTF. CDR3 bases: TGCGCCAGCGGACCGGGACAGGGTTATGGCTACACCTTC.

The chain recombines TRBV7-2 with TRBJ1-5; 11 nucleotides align to TRBD1. V dropped 5 bases and J dropped 6; count of bases not matched to a gene: 9. CDR3 length: 16 amino acids. Germline lookup yields CDR1 SGHTA and CDR2 FQGNSA. The CDR3 DNA sequence: TGTGCCAGCAGCGCTCCGGGACAGGGGGTGATTCAGCCCCAGCATTTT. Protein product: CASSAPGQGVIQPQHF.